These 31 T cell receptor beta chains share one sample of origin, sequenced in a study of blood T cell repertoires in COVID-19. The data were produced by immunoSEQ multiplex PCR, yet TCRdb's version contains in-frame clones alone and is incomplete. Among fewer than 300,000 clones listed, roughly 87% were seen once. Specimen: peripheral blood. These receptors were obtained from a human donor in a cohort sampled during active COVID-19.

The CDR3 loop reads CASGTGYQPQHF. DNA of the CDR3: TGTGCCAGCGGGACAGGGTATCAGCCCCAGCATTTT. The chain joins TRBV18 to TRBJ1-5, with 9 bases matching TRBD1. With V trimmed by 8 bases and J by 5 bases, 1 base remained unmatched. CDR3 length: 12 residues. Germline lookup yields CDR1 KGHSH and CDR2 LQKENI.

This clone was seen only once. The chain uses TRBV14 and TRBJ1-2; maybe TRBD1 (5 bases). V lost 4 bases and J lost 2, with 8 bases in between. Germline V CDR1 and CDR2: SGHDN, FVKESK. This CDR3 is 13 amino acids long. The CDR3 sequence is CASSPGLNYGYTF. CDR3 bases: TGTGCCAGCAGCCCGGGACTGAACTATGGCTACACCTTC.

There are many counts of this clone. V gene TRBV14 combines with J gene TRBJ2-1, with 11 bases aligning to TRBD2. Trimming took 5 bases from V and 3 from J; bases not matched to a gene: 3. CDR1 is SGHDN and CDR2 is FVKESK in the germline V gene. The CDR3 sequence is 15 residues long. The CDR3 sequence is CASSELAGVYNEQFF. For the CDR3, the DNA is TGTGCCAGCAGCGAACTAGCGGGAGTCTACAATGAGCAGTTCTTC.

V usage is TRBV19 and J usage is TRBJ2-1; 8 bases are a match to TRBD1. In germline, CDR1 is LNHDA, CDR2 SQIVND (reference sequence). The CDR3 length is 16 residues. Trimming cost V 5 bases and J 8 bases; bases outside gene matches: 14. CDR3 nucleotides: TGTGCCAGTAGTGACAGGGGTTTACGGCTACGGGATGAGCAGTTCTTC. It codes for CASSDRGLRLRDEQFF.

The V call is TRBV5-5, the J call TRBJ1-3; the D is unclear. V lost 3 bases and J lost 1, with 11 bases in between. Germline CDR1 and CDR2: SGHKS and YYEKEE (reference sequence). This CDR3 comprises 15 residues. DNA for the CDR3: TGTGCCAGCAGCTCCCTCACGGGGTCTGGAAACACCATATATTTT. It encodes CASSSLTGSGNTIYF.

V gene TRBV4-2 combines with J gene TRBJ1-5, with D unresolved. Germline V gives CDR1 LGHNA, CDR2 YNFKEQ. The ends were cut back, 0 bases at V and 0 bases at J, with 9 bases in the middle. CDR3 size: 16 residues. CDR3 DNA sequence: TGTGCCAGCAGCCAAGAGGTCACAGCTAGCAATCAGCCCCAGCATTTT. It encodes CASSQEVTASNQPQHF.

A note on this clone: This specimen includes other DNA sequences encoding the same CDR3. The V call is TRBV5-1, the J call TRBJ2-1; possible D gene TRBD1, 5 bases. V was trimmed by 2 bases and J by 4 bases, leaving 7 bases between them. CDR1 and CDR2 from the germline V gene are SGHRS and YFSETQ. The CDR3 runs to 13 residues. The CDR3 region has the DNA TGCGCCAGCAGCTTAGACAGATACAATGAGCAGTTCTTC. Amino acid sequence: CASSLDRYNEQFF. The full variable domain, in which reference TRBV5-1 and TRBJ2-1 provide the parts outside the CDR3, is KAGVTQTPRYLIKTRGQQVTLSCSPISGHRSVSWYQQTPGQGLQFLFEYFSETQRNKGNFPGRFSGRQFSNSRSEMNVSTLELGDSALYLCASSLDRYNEQFFGPGTRLTVL.

The CDR3 here is CATTRTGGNTEAFF. In DNA, the CDR3 is TGTGCCACCACCAGGACAGGGGGAAACACTGAAGCTTTCTTT. The V and J genes are TRBV6-5 and TRBJ1-1; 10 positions agree with TRBD1. Germline CDR1 MNHEY, CDR2 SVGAGI. After removal of 10 bases from V and 2 bases from J, the junction contained 7 bases not matched to a gene. This CDR3 is built from 14 residues.

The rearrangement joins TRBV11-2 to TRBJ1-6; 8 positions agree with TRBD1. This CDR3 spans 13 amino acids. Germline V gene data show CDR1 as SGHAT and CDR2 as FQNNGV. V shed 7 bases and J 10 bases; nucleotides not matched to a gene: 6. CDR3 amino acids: CASTQGAKSPLHF. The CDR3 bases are TGTGCCAGCACCCAGGGGGCAAAATCACCCCTCCACTTT. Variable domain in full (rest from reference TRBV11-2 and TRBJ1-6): EAGVAQSPRYKIIEKRQSVAFWCNPISGHATLYWYQQILGQGPKLLIQFQNNGVVDDSQLPKDRFSAERLKGVDSTLKIQPAKLEDSAVYLCASTQGAKSPLHFGNGTRLTVT.

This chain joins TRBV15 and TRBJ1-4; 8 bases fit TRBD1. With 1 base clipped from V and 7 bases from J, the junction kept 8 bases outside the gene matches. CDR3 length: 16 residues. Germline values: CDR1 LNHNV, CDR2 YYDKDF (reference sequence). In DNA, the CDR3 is TGTGCCACCAGCAGAGCCCGACAGGGGCTTAGTGAAAAACTGTTTTTT. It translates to CATSRARQGLSEKLFF.

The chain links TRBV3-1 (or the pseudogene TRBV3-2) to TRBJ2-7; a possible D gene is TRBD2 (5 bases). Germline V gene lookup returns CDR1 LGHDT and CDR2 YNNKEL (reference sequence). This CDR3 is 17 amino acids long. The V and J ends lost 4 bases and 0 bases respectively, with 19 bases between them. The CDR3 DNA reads TGTGCCAGCAGCCCAAGTAGTAGGATTGGGAGCTCCTACGAGCAGTACTTC. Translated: CASSPSSRIGSSYEQYF.

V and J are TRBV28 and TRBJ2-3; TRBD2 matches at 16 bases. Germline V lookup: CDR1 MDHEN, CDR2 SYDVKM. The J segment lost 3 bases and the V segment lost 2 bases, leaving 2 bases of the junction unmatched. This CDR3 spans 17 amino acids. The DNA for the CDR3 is TGTGCCAGCAGTTTAGCGGGACTAGCGGGAGGGACAGATACGCAGTATTTT. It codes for CASSLAGLAGGTDTQYF.

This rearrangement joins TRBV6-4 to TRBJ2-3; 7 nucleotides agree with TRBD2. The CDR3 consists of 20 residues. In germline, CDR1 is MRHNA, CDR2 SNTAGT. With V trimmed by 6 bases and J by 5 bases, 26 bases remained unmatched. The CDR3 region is CASRWAGATKSAPTKDTQYF. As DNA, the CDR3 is TGTGCCAGCAGATGGGCGGGAGCTACTAAATCGGCCCCCACTAAAGATACGCAGTATTTT.

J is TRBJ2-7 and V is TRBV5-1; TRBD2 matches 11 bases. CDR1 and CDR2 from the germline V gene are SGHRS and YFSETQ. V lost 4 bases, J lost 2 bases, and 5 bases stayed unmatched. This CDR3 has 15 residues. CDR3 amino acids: CASSTGTSGPYEQYF. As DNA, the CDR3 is TGCGCCAGCAGCACCGGGACTAGCGGTCCCTACGAGCAGTACTTC. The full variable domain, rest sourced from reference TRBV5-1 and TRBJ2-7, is KAGVTQTPRYLIKTRGQQVTLSCSPISGHRSVSWYQQTPGQGLQFLFEYFSETQRNKGNFPGRFSGRQFSNSRSEMNVSTLELGDSALYLCASSTGTSGPYEQYFGPGTRLTVT.

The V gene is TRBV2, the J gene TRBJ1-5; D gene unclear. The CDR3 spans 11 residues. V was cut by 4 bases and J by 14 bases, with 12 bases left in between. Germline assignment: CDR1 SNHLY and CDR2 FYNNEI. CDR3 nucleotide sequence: TGTGCCAGCAGTGGAAAGGCCGGAGAGCATTTT. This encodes CASSGKAGEHF.

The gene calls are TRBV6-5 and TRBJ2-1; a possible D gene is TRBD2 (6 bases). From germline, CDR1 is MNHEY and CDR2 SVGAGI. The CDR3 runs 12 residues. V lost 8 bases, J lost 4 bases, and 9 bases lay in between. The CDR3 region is CASRRDYNEQFF. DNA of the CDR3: TGTGCCAGCCGGAGGGATTACAATGAGCAGTTCTTC.

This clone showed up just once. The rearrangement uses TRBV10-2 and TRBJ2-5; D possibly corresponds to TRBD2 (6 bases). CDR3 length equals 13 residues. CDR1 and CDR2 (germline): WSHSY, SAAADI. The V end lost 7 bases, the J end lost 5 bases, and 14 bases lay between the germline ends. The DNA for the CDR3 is TGCGCCAGCATCCGGGCGGGAACGGAGACCCAGTACTTC. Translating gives CASIRAGTETQYF.

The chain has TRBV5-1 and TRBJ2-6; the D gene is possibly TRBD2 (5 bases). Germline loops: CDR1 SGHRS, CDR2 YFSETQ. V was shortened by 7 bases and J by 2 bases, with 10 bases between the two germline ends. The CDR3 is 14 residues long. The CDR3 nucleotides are TGCGCCAGCCTACGGACTCCTGGGGCCAACGTCCTGACTTTC. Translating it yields CASLRTPGANVLTF.

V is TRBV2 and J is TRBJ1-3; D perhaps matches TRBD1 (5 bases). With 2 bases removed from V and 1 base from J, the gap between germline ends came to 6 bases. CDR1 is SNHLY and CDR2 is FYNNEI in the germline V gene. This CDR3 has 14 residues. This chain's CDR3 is CASSEWTSGNTIYF. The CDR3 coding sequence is TGTGCCAGCAGTGAATGGACATCTGGAAACACCATATATTTT.

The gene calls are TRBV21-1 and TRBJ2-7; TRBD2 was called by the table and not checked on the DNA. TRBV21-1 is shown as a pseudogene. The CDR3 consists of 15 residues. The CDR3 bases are TGTGCCAGCAGCGCGCTGGGACTAGAACAGTACGAGCAGTACTTC. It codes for CASSALGLEQYEQYF.

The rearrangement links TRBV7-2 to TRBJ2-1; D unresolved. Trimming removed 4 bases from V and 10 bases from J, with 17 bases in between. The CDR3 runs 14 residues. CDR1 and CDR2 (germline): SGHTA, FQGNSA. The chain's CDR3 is CASSSDSHSREQFF. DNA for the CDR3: TGTGCCAGCAGCTCTGACTCCCACTCACGGGAGCAGTTCTTC.

This CDR3 reads CASSQDRQRLSGANVLTF. The CDR3 coding sequence is TGTGCCAGCAGCCAAGACCGACAGCGACTCTCTGGGGCCAACGTCCTGACTTTC. This chain links TRBV4-2 with TRBJ2-6; possible D gene TRBD1, 5 bases. The germline gives CDR1 LGHNA, CDR2 YNFKEQ. The CDR3 extends over 18 amino acids. Trimming removed 0 bases from V and 0 bases from J, with 12 bases in between.

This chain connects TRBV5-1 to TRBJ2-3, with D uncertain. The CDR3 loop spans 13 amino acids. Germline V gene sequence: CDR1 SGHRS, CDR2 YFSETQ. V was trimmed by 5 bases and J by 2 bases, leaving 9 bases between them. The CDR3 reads CASRQLPTDTQYF. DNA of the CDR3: TGCGCCAGCAGGCAGTTGCCCACAGATACGCAGTATTTT.

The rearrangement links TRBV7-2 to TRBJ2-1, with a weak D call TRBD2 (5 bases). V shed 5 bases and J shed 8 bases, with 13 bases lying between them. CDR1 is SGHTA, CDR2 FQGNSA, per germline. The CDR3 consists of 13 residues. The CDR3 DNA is TGTGCCAGCAGCACGTATCTGCGGGATGAGCAGTTCTTC. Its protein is CASSTYLRDEQFF.

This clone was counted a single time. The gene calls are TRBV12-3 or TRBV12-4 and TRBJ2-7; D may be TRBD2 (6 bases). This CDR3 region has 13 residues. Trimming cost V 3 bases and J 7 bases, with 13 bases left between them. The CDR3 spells CASSFGTPWEQYF. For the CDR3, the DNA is TGTGCCAGCAGTTTCGGGACTCCTTGGGAGCAGTACTTC.

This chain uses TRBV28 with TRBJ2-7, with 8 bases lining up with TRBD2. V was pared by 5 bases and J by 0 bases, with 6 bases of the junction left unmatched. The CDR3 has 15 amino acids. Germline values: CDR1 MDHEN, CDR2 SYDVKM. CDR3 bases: TGTGCCAGCAGTGGGCCGGGACTAGGCTCCTACGAGCAGTACTTC. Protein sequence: CASSGPGLGSYEQYF.

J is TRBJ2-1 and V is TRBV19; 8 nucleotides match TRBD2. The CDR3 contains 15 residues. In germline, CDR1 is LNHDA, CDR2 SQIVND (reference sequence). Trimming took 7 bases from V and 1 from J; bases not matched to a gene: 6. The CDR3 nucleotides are TGTGCCAGTACCAAAGCGGGAGCTTCCTACAATGAGCAGTTCTTC. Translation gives CASTKAGASYNEQFF.

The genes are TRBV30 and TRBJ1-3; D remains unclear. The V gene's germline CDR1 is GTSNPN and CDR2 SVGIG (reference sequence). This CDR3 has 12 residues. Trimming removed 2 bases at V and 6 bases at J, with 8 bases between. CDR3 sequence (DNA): TGTGCCTGGAGTTTTGACTCAAACACCATATATTTT. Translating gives CAWSFDSNTIYF.

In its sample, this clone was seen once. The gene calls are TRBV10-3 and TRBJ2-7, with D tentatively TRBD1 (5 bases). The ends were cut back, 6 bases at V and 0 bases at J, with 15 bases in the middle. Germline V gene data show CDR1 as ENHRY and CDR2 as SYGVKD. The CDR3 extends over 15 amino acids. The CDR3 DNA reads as TGTGCCATCAGCTCCCTCTCGACAGCCTCCTACGAGCAGTACTTC. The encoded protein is CAISSLSTASYEQYF.

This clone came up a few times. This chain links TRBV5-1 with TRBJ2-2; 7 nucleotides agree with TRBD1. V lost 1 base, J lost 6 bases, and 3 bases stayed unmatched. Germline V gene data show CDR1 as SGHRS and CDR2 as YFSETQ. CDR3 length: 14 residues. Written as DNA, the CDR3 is TGCGCCAGCAGCTTGCAGACAGGGCCCGGGGAGCTGTTTTTT. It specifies CASSLQTGPGELFF.

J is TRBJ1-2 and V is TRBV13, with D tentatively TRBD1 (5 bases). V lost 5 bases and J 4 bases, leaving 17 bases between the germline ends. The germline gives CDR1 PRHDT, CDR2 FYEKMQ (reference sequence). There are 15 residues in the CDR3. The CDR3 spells CASSLTGRGSYGYTF. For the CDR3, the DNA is TGTGCCAGCAGCCTAACGGGGAGGGGCTCCTATGGCTACACCTTC.